This TCR beta chain was found in a study of CD8 T cells in ankylosing spondylitis. Researchers built TCR beta libraries using quantitative 5'-RACE with molecular barcodes. TCRdb processed the 5' RACE reads anew with MiXCR; each CDR3 protein has one entry. The sample yields about 510,000 distinct CDR3 sequences, roughly 5.2% seen once. Study results and caveats: Ankylosing spondylitis blood appeared to carry a characteristic TCR beta motif of roughly 8 highly homologous variants.

With 4 bases removed from V and 2 bases from J, the gap between germline ends came to 21 bases. CDR1 and CDR2 (germline): SGHAT, FQNNGV. The CDR3 runs 18 residues. Note on this clonotype: Its antigen is as yet unknown.

The sequence came from a male donor with ankylosing spondylitis. Sequenced input: blood, either unsorted or a sorted T cell fraction (not recorded which). The chain has TRBV11-2 and TRBJ2-1; D unresolved. This CDR3 is CASSYSVPLEAPYNEQFF. For the CDR3, the DNA is TGTGCCAGCAGCTATTCGGTCCCACTCGAGGCCCCCTACAATGAGCAGTTCTTC.